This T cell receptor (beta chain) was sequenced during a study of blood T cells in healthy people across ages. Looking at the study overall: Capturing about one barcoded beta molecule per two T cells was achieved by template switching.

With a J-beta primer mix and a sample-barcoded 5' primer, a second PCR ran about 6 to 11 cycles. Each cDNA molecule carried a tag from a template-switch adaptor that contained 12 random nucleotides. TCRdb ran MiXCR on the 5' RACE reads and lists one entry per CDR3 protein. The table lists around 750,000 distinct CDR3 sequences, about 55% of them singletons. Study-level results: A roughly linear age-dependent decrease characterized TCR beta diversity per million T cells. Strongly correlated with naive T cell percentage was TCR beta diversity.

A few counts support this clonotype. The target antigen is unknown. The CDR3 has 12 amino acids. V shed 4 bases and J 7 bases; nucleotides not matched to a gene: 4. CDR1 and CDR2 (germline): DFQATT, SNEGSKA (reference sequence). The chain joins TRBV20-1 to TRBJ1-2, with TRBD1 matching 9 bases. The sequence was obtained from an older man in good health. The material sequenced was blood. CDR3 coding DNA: TGCAGTGCTAATAACAGGGGGCTTGGCTACACCTTC. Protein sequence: CSANNRGLGYTF.